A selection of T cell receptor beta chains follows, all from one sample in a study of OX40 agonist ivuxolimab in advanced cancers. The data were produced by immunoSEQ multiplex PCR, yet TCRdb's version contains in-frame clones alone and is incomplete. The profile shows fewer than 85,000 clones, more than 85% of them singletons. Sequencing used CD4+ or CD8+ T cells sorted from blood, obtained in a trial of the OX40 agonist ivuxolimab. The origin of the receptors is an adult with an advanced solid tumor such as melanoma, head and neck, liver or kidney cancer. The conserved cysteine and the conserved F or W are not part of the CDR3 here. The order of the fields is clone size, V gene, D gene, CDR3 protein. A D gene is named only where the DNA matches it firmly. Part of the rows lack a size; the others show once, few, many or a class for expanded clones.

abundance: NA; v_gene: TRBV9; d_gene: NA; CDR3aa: ASRQDSSYNSPLH
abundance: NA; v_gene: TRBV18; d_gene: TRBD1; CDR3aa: ASGTEYNEQF
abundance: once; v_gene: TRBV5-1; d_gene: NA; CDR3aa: ASRGDSGHWETQY
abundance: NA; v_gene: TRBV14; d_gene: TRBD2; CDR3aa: ASSQVGTSGYEQY
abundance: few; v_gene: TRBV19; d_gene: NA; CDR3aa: ASSIRVYTEAF
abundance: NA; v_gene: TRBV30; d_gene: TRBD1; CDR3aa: AWGQAESGTEAF
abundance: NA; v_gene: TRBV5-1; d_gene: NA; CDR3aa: ASSLLQDPYEQY
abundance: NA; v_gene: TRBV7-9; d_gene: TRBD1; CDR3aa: ASSPDREYMNTEAF
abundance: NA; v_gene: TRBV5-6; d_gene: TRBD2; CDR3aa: ASSLGSASGGLYNEQF
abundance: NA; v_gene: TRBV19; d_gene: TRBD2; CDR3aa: ASSPGLAVYEQY
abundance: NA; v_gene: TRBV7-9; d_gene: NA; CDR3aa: ASRSRDMWSSYNEQF
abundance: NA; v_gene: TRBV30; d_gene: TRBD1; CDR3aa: AWGGQGFNEQF
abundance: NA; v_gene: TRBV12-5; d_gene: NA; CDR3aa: ASSEGLGALEAF
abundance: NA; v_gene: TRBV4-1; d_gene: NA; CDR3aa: ASSQGDGYEQY
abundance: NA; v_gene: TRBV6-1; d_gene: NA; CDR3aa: ASSEFGVSGTEAF
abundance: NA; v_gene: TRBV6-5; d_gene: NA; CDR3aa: ASSYSSGAETQY
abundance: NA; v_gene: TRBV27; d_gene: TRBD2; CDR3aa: ASSLGTSGVNEQF
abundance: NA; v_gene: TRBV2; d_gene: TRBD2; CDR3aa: ASNGGAGGRGGTDTQY
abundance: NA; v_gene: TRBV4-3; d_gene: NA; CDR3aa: ASSPITGYNEQF
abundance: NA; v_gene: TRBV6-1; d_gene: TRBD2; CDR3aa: ASSREGPYEQY
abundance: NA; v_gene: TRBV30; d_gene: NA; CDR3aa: AWSYIVVNGYT
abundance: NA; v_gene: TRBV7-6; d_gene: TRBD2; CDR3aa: ASSIGGGRNTGELF
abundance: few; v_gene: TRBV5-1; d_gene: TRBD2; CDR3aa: ASSLQVSGVYEQY
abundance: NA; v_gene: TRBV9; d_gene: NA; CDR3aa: ASSGYGGAGKLGDYGYT
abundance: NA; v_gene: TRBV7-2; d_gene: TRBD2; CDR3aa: ASSPRLAGDPSGANVLT
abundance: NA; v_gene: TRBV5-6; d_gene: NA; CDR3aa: ASSLGGRLGEQY
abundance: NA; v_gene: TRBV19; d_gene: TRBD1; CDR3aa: ASSGQGGDEQF
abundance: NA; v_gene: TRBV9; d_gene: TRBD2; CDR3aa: ASSAGTSDQETQY
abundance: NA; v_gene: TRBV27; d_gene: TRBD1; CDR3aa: ASSLGTGGKEQY
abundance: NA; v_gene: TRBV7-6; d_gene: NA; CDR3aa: ASSYLDAEAF
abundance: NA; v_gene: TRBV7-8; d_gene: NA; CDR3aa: ASSLSLLEPDSDKETQY
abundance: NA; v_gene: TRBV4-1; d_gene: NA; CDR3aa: ASSFRGPGTSYEQY
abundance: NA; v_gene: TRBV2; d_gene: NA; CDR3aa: ASRVPWGTEAF
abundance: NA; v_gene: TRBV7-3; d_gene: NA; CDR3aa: ASSLTIGGTDTQY
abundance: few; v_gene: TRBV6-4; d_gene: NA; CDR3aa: ASSDSGEPTDTQY
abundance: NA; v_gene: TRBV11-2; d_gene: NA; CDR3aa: ASSPMSSYNEQF
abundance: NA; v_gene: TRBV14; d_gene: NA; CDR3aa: ASSHPYNEQF
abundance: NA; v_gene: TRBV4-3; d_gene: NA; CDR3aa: ASSQDPRGGGYGYT
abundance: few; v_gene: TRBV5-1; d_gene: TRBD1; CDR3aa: ASSPTGAQPQH
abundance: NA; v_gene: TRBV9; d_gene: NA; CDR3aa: ASSVNQGIAGYGYT
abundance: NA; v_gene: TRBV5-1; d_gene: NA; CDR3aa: ASGGSANYGYT
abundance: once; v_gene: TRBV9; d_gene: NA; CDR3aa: ASSLGLFDEQF
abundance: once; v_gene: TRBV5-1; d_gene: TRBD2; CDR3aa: ASSLASGGGETQY
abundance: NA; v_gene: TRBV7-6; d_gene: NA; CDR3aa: ASSLGEGGYTDTQY
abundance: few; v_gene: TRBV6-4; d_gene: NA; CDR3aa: ASSDARSSYNEQF
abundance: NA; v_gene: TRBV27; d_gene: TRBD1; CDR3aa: ASSYAGTGAYEQY
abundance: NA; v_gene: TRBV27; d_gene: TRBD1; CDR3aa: ASSLGQGNYEQY
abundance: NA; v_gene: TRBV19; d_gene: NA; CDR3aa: ASSIVTPLPYGYT
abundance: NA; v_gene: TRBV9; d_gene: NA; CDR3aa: ASSGVYGYT
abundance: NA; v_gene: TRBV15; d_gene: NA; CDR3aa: ATSRDTGEGGEKLF
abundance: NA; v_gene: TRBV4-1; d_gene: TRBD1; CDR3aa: ASSHGTGFVSNNGYT
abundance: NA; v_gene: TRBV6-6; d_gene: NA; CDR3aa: ASTSFFADGYT